Described below is a single TCR beta chain sequence and its context. This CDR3 region has 11 residues. V was shortened by 5 bases and J by 5 bases, with 6 bases between the two germline ends. Germline assignment: CDR1 ENHRY and CDR2 SYGVKD. Patients showing uncontrolled infection, other autoimmune disease, pregnancy or lactation were ineligible. This sample is part of a study of T cells in Graves' hyperthyroidism and ophthalmopathy. It was RNA transcripts that yielded the amplified TCR beta CDR3 regions. TCR CDR3 underwent first-round RT-PCR with the HTBI primer set. Each CDR3 protein is one row after TCRdb ran MiXCR on the multiplex PCR reads. The data hold around 540,000 distinct CDR3 sequences, with more than 15% observed a single time.

This receptor was identified in a woman in her twenties or thirties with Graves' ophthalmopathy. Sequencing was carried out using blood. This chain links TRBV10-3 with TRBJ2-5; D remains unclear. The CDR3 sequence is CAISLGETQYF. CDR3 DNA: TGTGCCATCAGTCTTGGGGAGACCCAGTACTTC.